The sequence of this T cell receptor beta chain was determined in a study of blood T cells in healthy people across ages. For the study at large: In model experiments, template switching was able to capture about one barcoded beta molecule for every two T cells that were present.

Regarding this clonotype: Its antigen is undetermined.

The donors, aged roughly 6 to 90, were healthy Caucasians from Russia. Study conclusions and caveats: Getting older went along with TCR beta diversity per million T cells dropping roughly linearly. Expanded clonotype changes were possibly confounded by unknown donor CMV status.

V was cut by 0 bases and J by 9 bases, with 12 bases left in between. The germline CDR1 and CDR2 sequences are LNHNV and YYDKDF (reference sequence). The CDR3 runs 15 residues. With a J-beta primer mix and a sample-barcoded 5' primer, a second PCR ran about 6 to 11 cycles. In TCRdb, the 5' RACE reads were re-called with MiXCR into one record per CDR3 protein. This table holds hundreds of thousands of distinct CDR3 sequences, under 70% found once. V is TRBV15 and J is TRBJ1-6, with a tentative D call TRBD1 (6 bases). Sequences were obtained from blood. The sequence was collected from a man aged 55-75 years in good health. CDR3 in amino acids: CATSREGHMGSPLHF. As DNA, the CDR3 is TGTGCCACCAGCAGAGAGGGACACATGGGTTCACCCCTCCACTTT.